This TCR beta chain was identified during a study of regulatory T cells in long-lasting Graves disease. V gave up 3 bases and J gave up 6 bases, with 5 bases separating them. There are 10 residues in the CDR3. From germline, CDR1 is DFQATT and CDR2 SNEGSKA (reference sequence). In building TCR beta libraries, iRepertoire HTBI primers were used together with Arm-PCR of CDR3 regions. TCRdb ran MiXCR on the multiplex PCR reads and lists one entry per CDR3 protein. Among 300,000 to 350,000 distinct CDR3 sequences listed, 15% to 20% were seen once. Time point of the sample: persistent/refractory GD, antithyroid drugs over 5 years with positive TRAb. PBMC RNA was the source of the TCR library.

The sequence came from a female donor with Graves disease. The specimen comprised peripheral blood mononuclear cells (PBMCs), sampled when the disease was refractory, from a patient treated with antithyroid drugs. The chain couples TRBV20-1 to TRBJ1-1, with D uncertain. CDR3 sequence reads: CSASQPEAFF. CDR3 nucleotide sequence: TGCAGTGCTAGTCAGCCTGAAGCTTTCTTT.